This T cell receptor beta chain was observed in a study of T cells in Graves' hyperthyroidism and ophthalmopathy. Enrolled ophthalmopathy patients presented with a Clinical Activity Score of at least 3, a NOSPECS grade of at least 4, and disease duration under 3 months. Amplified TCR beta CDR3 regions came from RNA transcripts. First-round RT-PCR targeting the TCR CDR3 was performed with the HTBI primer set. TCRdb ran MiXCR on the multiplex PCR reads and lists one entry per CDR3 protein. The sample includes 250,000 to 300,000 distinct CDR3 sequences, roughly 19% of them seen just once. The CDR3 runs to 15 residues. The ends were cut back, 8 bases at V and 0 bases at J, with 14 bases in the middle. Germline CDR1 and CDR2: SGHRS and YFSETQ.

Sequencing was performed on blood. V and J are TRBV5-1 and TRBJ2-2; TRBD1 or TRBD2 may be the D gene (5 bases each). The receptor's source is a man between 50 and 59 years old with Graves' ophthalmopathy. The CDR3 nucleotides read TGCGCCAGTAATACCGGGGCTCCGAACACCGGGGAGCTGTTTTTT. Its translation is CASNTGAPNTGELFF.